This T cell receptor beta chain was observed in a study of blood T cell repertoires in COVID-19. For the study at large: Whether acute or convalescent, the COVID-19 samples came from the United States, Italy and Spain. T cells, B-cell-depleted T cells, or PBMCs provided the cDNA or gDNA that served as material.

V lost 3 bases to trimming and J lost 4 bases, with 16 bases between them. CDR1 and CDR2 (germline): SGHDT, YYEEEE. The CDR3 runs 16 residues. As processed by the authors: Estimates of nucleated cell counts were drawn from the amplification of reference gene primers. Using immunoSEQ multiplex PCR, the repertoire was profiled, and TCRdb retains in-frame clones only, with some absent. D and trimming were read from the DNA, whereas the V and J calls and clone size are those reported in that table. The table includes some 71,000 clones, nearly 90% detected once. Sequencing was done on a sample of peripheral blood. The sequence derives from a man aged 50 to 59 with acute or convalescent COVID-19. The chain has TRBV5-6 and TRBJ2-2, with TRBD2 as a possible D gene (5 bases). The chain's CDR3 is CASSSTEGMGTGELFF. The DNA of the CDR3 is TGTGCCAGCAGCTCTACAGAGGGAATGGGCACCGGGGAGCTGTTTTTT.